The 16 T cell receptor beta chains reported below all come from one sample, sequenced in a study of cytomegalovirus exposure and HLA in healthy donors. The repertoire was sequenced with immunoSEQ multiplex PCR; TCRdb's copy has only in-frame clones and lacks some. The profile shows about 78,000 clones, about 96% of them singletons. Sequenced: PBMCs. These receptors all stem from a man younger than 30 in good health and CMV-seropositive.

J is TRBJ1-1 and V is TRBV9; maybe TRBD1 (6 bases). In germline, CDR1 is SGDLS, CDR2 YYNGEE. The V end lost 3 bases, the J end lost 0 bases, and 9 bases lay between the germline ends. This CDR3 spans 14 amino acids. The CDR3 protein is CASSAGQMNTEAFF. The CDR3 region has the DNA TGTGCCAGCAGCGCCGGACAGATGAACACTGAAGCTTTCTTT.

The genes are TRBV7-9 and TRBJ2-7, with unresolved D. V lost 5 bases, J lost 3 bases, and 14 bases lay in between. This CDR3 has 14 residues. From germline, CDR1 is SEHNR and CDR2 FQNEAQ (reference sequence). In nucleotides, the CDR3 is TGTGCCAGCAGCCTCTCGGAGCTAGGCTACGAGCAGTACTTC. This sequence encodes CASSLSELGYEQYF.

The rearrangement uses TRBV6-1 and TRBJ2-1; 9 bases match TRBD2. Germline V gene lookup returns CDR1 MNHNS and CDR2 SASEGT. This CDR3 region has 16 residues. J gave up 6 bases and V 4 bases, and 10 bases lay outside the gene matches. DNA of the CDR3: TGTGCCAGCAGTGGGGATTTTAGCGGGGGTCTCAATGAGCAGTTCTTC. Residues: CASSGDFSGGLNEQFF.

With regard to this clone: The same CDR3 can be traced to other DNA sequences in this sample. The chain joins TRBV27 to TRBJ1-1; the D gene is possibly TRBD1 (5 bases). Germline V lookup: CDR1 MNHEY, CDR2 SMNVEV (reference sequence). V was shortened by 5 bases and J by 4 bases, with 14 bases between the two germline ends. The CDR3 contains 14 residues. Written as DNA, the CDR3 is TGTGCCAGCAGTCTGATTGGGGGAGGCACTGAAGCTTTCTTT. Translating gives CASSLIGGGTEAFF.

The rearrangement uses TRBV7-9 and TRBJ2-1; 8 nucleotides agree with TRBD2. The CDR3 contains 12 residues. From germline, CDR1 is SEHNR and CDR2 FQNEAQ (reference sequence). The CDR3 nucleotides are TGTGTGGCGGGAGGACGGAACAATGAGCAGTTCTTC. This sequence encodes CVAGGRNNEQFF.

The rearrangement links TRBV11-2 to TRBJ2-5; 7 bases are shared with TRBD1. The V gene end was trimmed by 5 bases and the J gene end by 5 bases; junction bases not matched to a gene: 8. Germline assignment: CDR1 SGHAT and CDR2 FQNNGV. This CDR3 comprises 14 residues. The CDR3 sequence is CASSPNRGLETQYF. The CDR3 DNA reads as TGTGCCAGCAGCCCCAACAGGGGTTTGGAGACCCAGTACTTC.

The gene calls are TRBV4-1 and TRBJ2-1; TRBD1 matches at 10 bases. V lost 3 bases and J lost 3; bases outside the gene matches: 2. CDR3 size: 15 residues. The germline gives CDR1 MGHRA, CDR2 YSYEKL. This chain's CDR3 is CASSQGTGVYNEQFF. Written as DNA, the CDR3 is TGCGCCAGCAGCCAGGGGACAGGGGTCTACAATGAGCAGTTCTTC.

The chain links TRBV4-2 to TRBJ2-5; D possibly corresponds to TRBD1 (6 bases). This CDR3 is 15 amino acids long. The germline V gene has CDR1 LGHNA and CDR2 YNFKEQ. With 1 base removed from V and 4 bases from J, the gap between germline ends came to 13 bases. CDR3 region: CASSQVPGHIETQYF. The CDR3 bases are TGTGCCAGCAGCCAAGTACCGGGACATATAGAGACCCAGTACTTC.

The chain joins TRBV6-1 to TRBJ1-2; no clear D gene. Trimming cost V 6 bases and J 9 bases, with 17 bases left between them. Germline loops: CDR1 MNHNS, CDR2 SASEGT. CDR3 length: 13 residues. CDR3 sequence reads: CASSPAEGPRYTF. CDR3 coding DNA: TGTGCCAGCAGCCCGGCTGAGGGCCCACGCTACACCTTC.

V is TRBV7-5 and J is TRBJ1-2; no DNA check was done on the table's D call, TRBD1. TRBV7-5 is classified as a pseudogene. The CDR3 has 15 amino acids. CDR3 residues: CARSLAGTGVWGYTF. The CDR3 coding sequence is TGTGCCAGAAGCTTAGCCGGGACAGGGGTCTGGGGCTACACCTTC.

The chain combines TRBV28 with TRBJ1-2; D might be TRBD1 (6 bases). Germline lookup yields CDR1 MDHEN and CDR2 SYDVKM. The length of the CDR3 is 12 residues. V was pared by 5 bases and J by 7 bases, with 11 bases between. The CDR3 spells CASSLDSSGYTF. In nucleotides, the CDR3 is TGTGCCAGCAGTCTGGACAGTTCTGGCTACACCTTC.

This clone was counted only a few times. This chain connects TRBV7-9 to TRBJ2-2, with 7 bases lining up with TRBD2. J was trimmed by 7 bases and V by 5 bases; bases with no gene match: 13. Germline CDR1 and CDR2: SEHNR and FQNEAQ (reference sequence). This CDR3 comprises 16 residues. In nucleotides, the CDR3 is TGTGCCAGCAGCCCCCGGGACTATCGGTCTGGCGGGGAGCTGTTTTTT. Protein sequence: CASSPRDYRSGGELFF. Supplemented by reference TRBV7-9 and TRBJ2-2, the full variable domain reads DTGVSQNPRHKITKRGQNVTFRCDPISEHNRLYWYRQTLGQGPEFLTYFQNEAQLEKSRLLSDRFSAERPKGSFSTLEIQRTEQGDSAMYLCASSPRDYRSGGELFFGEGSRLTVL.

The sample holds a few counts of this clone. The chain has TRBV30 and TRBJ1-5; D unclear. This CDR3 has 12 amino acids. The germline V gene has CDR1 GTSNPN and CDR2 SVGIG (reference sequence). Trimming stripped 2 bases from V and 1 base from J, with 3 bases between. The CDR3 bases are TGTGCCTGGAGTTCAAGCAATCAGCCCCAGCATTTT. It translates to CAWSSSNQPQHF. The variable domain in full, with the rest retrieved from reference TRBV30 and TRBJ1-5, is SQTIHQWPATLVQPVGSPLSLECTVEGTSNPNLYWYRQAAGRGLQLLFYSVGIGQISSEVPQNLSASRPQDRQFILSSKKLLLSDSGFYLCAWSSSNQPQHFGDGTRLSIL.

The rearrangement joins TRBV18 to TRBJ2-3; TRBD2 agrees at 8 bases. The CDR3 totals 14 residues. Trimming at V came to 6 bases and at J to 4 bases, leaving 6 bases not matched to a gene. CDR1 is KGHSH and CDR2 is LQKENI in the germline V gene. CDR3 sequence (DNA): TGTGCCAGCTCTCCCCGGGAGGGCCCAGATACGCAGTATTTT. Its protein product is CASSPREGPDTQYF.

V is TRBV7-2 and J is TRBJ1-4; no reliable D call. Germline assignment: CDR1 SGHTA and CDR2 FQGNSA. This CDR3 region has 15 residues. V was trimmed by 1 base and J by 4 bases, leaving 10 bases between them. CDR3 sequence (DNA): TGTGCCAGCAGCTTAGGGACGGACTTTAATGAAAAACTGTTTTTT. Translated, it gives CASSLGTDFNEKLFF.

The rearrangement joins TRBV7-9 to TRBJ1-2; D gene ambiguous. Germline V lookup: CDR1 SEHNR, CDR2 FQNEAQ (reference sequence). CDR3 length: 16 amino acids. V was pared by 0 bases and J by 8 bases, with 19 bases between. Written as DNA, the CDR3 is TGTGCCAGCAGCTTAGCGGAACGGGGTGCTATGTTCGGCTACACCTTC. Protein sequence: CASSLAERGAMFGYTF.